One and the same sample provided the 25 T cell receptor beta chains below, sequenced in a study of blood T cell repertoires in COVID-19. Data came from immunoSEQ multiplex PCR; TCRdb stores just in-frame clones and leaves some out. This sample yields 80,000 to 95,000 clones, of which around 90% are seen a single time; about 1.8% belongs to the top ten. Sequencing was performed on peripheral blood. These receptors originate from a human donor with active COVID-19. The donor label of this sample is uncertain.

The chain joins TRBV19 to TRBJ2-7; 10 bases line up with TRBD1. After removal of 7 bases from V and 6 bases from J, the junction contained 9 bases not matched to a gene. Germline CDR1 and CDR2: LNHDA and SQIVND (reference sequence). The CDR3 is 14 residues long. In DNA, the CDR3 is TGTGCCAGTACCGAGGGGGACAGGGGTGGCGAGCAGTACTTC. Residues: CASTEGDRGGEQYF.

V usage is TRBV11-2 and J usage is TRBJ2-7; 9 bases match TRBD2. Trimming cost V 4 bases and J 2 bases; bases outside gene matches: 6. CDR1 and CDR2 from the germline V gene are SGHAT and FQNNGV. The length of the CDR3 is 15 residues. The CDR3 nucleotides read TGTGCCAGCAGCTCCACCGCGGGGGGGACCTACGAGCAGTACTTC. Its translation is CASSSTAGGTYEQYF.

The chain combines TRBV5-1 with TRBJ2-1, with TRBD2 identical over 8 bases. Germline V gene lookup returns CDR1 SGHRS and CDR2 YFSETQ. The CDR3 is 16 residues long. With 4 bases clipped from V and 7 bases from J, the junction kept 13 bases outside the gene matches. The CDR3 DNA reads as TGCGCCAGCAGCCCTCCGGGGGCGGGGGGTGGAAATGAGCAGTTCTTC. Translating gives CASSPPGAGGGNEQFF. Together with reference TRBV5-1 and TRBJ2-1, the CDR3 gives the full variable domain: KAGVTQTPRYLIKTRGQQVTLSCSPISGHRSVSWYQQTPGQGLQFLFEYFSETQRNKGNFPGRFSGRQFSNSRSEMNVSTLELGDSALYLCASSPPGAGGGNEQFFGPGTRLTVL.

This clone appeared once. The rearrangement joins TRBV5-6 to TRBJ1-2, with 8 bases lining up with TRBD1. V lost 7 bases to trimming and J lost 5 bases; unmatched junction nucleotides: 10. Germline V lookup: CDR1 SGHDT, CDR2 YYEEEE. The CDR3 consists of 14 residues. The CDR3 protein is CASFQGQGRYGYTF. CDR3 bases: TGTGCCAGCTTTCAAGGACAGGGTCGGTATGGCTACACCTTC.

The J gene is TRBJ1-3, the V gene TRBV5-6; D is unresolved. Per germline, CDR1 SGHDT and CDR2 YYEEEE. V was clipped by 1 base and J by 3 bases, with 8 bases between them. This CDR3 is built from 14 residues. The CDR3 coding sequence is TGTGCCAGCAGCTTGACAGATATTGGAAACACCATATATTTT. Residues: CASSLTDIGNTIYF. Together with reference TRBV5-6 and TRBJ1-3, the CDR3 gives the full variable domain: DAGVTQSPTHLIKTRGQQVTLRCSPKSGHDTVSWYQQALGQGPQFIFQYYEEEERQRGNFPDRFSGHQFPNYSSELNVNALLLGDSALYLCASSLTDIGNTIYFGEGSWLTVV.

The chain employs TRBV13 and TRBJ1-6, with D possibly being TRBD1 (5 bases). Germline CDR1 PRHDT, CDR2 FYEKMQ (reference sequence). V was cut by 4 bases and J by 3 bases, with 13 bases left in between. The CDR3 is made up of 16 amino acids. CDR3 loop: CASSSAGKVYNSPLHF. CDR3 DNA sequence: TGTGCCAGCAGCTCCGCAGGGAAAGTCTATAATTCACCCCTCCACTTT.

The chain joins TRBV9 to TRBJ1-6, with D unclear. The CDR3 has 15 residues. Trimming stripped 0 bases from V and 5 bases from J, with 9 bases between. Germline values: CDR1 SGDLS, CDR2 YYNGEE. As DNA, the CDR3 is TGTGCCAGCAGCGTAGGCCCGGGTGATAATTCACCCCTCCACTTT. Its protein product is CASSVGPGDNSPLHF. The entire variable domain, with the rest obtained from reference TRBV9 and TRBJ1-6, is as follows: DSGVTQTPKHLITATGQRVTLRCSPRSGDLSVYWYQQSLDQGLQFLIQYYNGEERAKGNILERFSAQQFPDLHSELNLSSLELGDSALYFCASSVGPGDNSPLHFGNGTRLTVT.

This chain uses TRBV7-9 with TRBJ2-3; 7 nucleotides agree with TRBD2. V was clipped by 0 bases and J by 1 base; unmatched bases: 7. Germline V CDR1 and CDR2: SEHNR, FQNEAQ (reference sequence). CDR3 size: 17 residues. DNA of the CDR3: TGTGCCAGCAGCTTAGCGGGGGGGACTATAGGCACAGATACGCAGTATTTT. It is translated as CASSLAGGTIGTDTQYF.

The J gene is TRBJ2-1, the V gene TRBV7-2; D uncertain. The CDR3 covers 14 residues. In germline, CDR1 is SGHTA, CDR2 FQGNSA. With 2 bases removed from V and 5 bases from J, the gap between germline ends came to 10 bases. The CDR3 spells CASSLKAGHNEQFF. CDR3 nucleotide sequence: TGTGCCAGCAGCTTAAAGGCAGGCCACAATGAGCAGTTCTTC.

This chain joins TRBV6-5 and TRBJ2-2, with TRBD1 identical over 7 bases. The CDR3 runs 14 residues. J lost 7 bases, V lost 6 bases, and 8 bases had no gene match. Per germline, CDR1 MNHEY and CDR2 SVGAGI. DNA for the CDR3: TGTGCCAGCAGACGACAGGGTAGAGGCGGGGAGCTGTTTTTT. Residues: CASRRQGRGGELFF.

The CDR3 nucleotides are TGTGCCAGCAGCCAAGGACAGGAGAACACTGAAGCTTTCTTT. This gives the protein CASSQGQENTEAFF. The V call is TRBV11-3, the J call TRBJ1-1; 7 bases align to TRBD1. The junction had 4 bases not matched to a gene; V was cut back by 5 bases and J by 1 base. The CDR3 has 14 residues. Germline CDR1 reads SGHNT; CDR2 reads YENEEA.

The chain combines TRBV5-1 with TRBJ2-1; 7 bases are shared with TRBD1. The V gene end was trimmed by 1 base and the J gene end by 9 bases; junction bases not matched to a gene: 10. Looked up from germline, CDR1 is SGHRS and CDR2 is YFSETQ. The CDR3 is 15 amino acids. CDR3 bases: TGCGCCAGCAGCTTGAGTCTCGAGGGGGCAGGTGAGCAGTTCTTC. It specifies CASSLSLEGAGEQFF.

Only one count was recorded for this clone. This sequence joins TRBV4-1 and TRBJ2-7; TRBD1 matches at 7 bases. The CDR3 consists of 15 residues. Looked up from germline, CDR1 is MGHRA and CDR2 is YSYEKL. V lost 0 bases, J lost 3 bases, and 5 bases stayed unmatched. The CDR3 DNA sequence: TGCGCCAGCAGCCAAGAGGGACAGACCGTCTACGAGCAGTACTTC. Translated: CASSQEGQTVYEQYF.

V usage is TRBV25-1 and J usage is TRBJ1-4; TRBD1 matches at 7 bases. J lost 5 bases, V lost 4 bases, and 7 bases had no gene match. The germline V gene has CDR1 MGHDK and CDR2 SYGVNS. The CDR3 length is 15 residues. As DNA, the CDR3 is TGTGCCAGCAGTGTAACCGGGACAGTCAATGAAAAACTGTTTTTT. This sequence encodes CASSVTGTVNEKLFF. Full variable domain (missing parts from reference TRBV25-1 and TRBJ1-4): EADIYQTPRYLVIGTGKKITLECSQTMGHDKMYWYQQDPGMELHLIHYSYGVNSTEKGDLSSESTVSRIRTEHFPLTLESARPSHTSQYLCASSVTGTVNEKLFFGSGTQLSVL.

CDR3 DNA: TGTGCCAGCAGCGTAGAGGGGTCTCTGGTTGGAGAGACCCAGTACTTC. Residues: CASSVEGSLVGETQYF. This chain uses TRBV9 with TRBJ2-5, with D tentatively TRBD1 (5 bases). Looked up from germline, CDR1 is SGDLS and CDR2 is YYNGEE. Trimming pared 0 bases from V and 4 bases from J, leaving 16 bases between. The CDR3 extends over 16 amino acids.

This clone was seen once. V gene TRBV12-5 combines with J gene TRBJ2-5; the match to TRBD1 covers 7 bases. Looked up from germline, CDR1 is LGHNT and CDR2 is FRNRAP. V was pared by 7 bases and J by 5 bases, with 13 bases of the junction left unmatched. The CDR3 covers 15 residues. CDR3 sequence (DNA): TGTGCTAGTGCCAAACAAACAGGGGAGACGGAGACCCAGTACTTC. Amino acid sequence: CASAKQTGETETQYF.

J is TRBJ2-3 and V is TRBV5-1; 13 bases are shared with TRBD2. The CDR3 covers 17 residues. After removal of 4 bases from V and 1 base from J, the junction contained 6 bases not matched to a gene. CDR1 is SGHRS and CDR2 is YFSETQ in the germline V gene. The CDR3 loop is CASSRRLAGGGTDTQYF. The CDR3, as DNA: TGCGCCAGCAGCCGGAGACTAGCGGGGGGCGGCACAGATACGCAGTATTTT.

This chain connects TRBV10-3 to TRBJ2-5, with TRBD2 matching over 11 bases. With 5 bases clipped from V and 2 bases from J, the junction kept 7 bases outside the gene matches. The CDR3 has 16 amino acids. CDR1 and CDR2 (germline): ENHRY, SYGVKD. CDR3 loop: CAISPFLAGGQETQYF. For the CDR3, the DNA is TGTGCCATCAGTCCGTTTCTAGCGGGGGGTCAAGAGACCCAGTACTTC.

The rearrangement links TRBV10-3 to TRBJ1-5; the D gene is possibly TRBD1 (5 bases). The V and J ends lost 3 bases and 7 bases respectively, with 16 bases between them. This CDR3 has 15 amino acids. From germline, CDR1 is ENHRY and CDR2 SYGVKD. The CDR3 region has the DNA TGTGCCATCAGTGAAGATTTTGGCAGGGCACAGCCCCAGCATTTT. This gives the protein CAISEDFGRAQPQHF.

This rearrangement joins TRBV5-4 to TRBJ1-1; weak D call: TRBD1 (6 bases). The CDR3 is 16 residues long. The germline V and J ends were trimmed by 1 base and 5 bases, with 18 bases remaining between them. Germline assignment: CDR1 SGHNT and CDR2 YYREEE (reference sequence). This CDR3 is CASSLWAGVVGTEAFF. CDR3 bases: TGTGCCAGCAGCTTGTGGGCAGGGGTTGTTGGTACTGAAGCTTTCTTT.

The chain joins TRBV4-1 to TRBJ1-1; D is perhaps TRBD1 (5 bases). The CDR3 length is 14 residues. CDR1 and CDR2 (germline): MGHRA, YSYEKL. V was pared by 4 bases and J by 6 bases, with 15 bases between. CDR3 region: CASSRLGPGAEAFF. CDR3 DNA sequence: TGCGCCAGCAGCCGTCTTGGTCCGGGGGCTGAAGCTTTCTTT.

This chain connects TRBV18 to TRBJ1-1, with 7 bases aligning to TRBD1. The trim removed 3 bases at V and 4 bases at J, leaving 23 bases unmatched. Germline lookup yields CDR1 KGHSH and CDR2 LQKENI. The length of the CDR3 is 20 residues. CDR3 coding DNA: TGTGCCAGCTCACCTAACCGGCCCCCGGGACAGAAAAGGTGGACCACTGAAGCTTTCTTT. Protein product: CASSPNRPPGQKRWTTEAFF.

The chain is built from TRBV5-8 and TRBJ1-5, with TRBD1 as a possible D gene (6 bases). The CDR3 length is 14 residues. Trimming removed 4 bases from V and 7 bases from J, with 15 bases in between. In germline, CDR1 is SGHTS, CDR2 YDEGEE. The CDR3 DNA is TGTGCCAGCAGCCACAGGGAAACGGGGCAGCCCCAGCATTTT. It is translated as CASSHRETGQPQHF.

The chain employs TRBV25-1 and TRBJ2-2, with TRBD1 matching 9 bases. Trimming at V came to 4 bases and at J to 5 bases, leaving 5 bases not matched to a gene. This CDR3 contains 15 residues. The germline CDR1 and CDR2 sequences are MGHDK and SYGVNS. CDR3 nucleotides: TGTGCCAGCAGTGCCGGGACAGGGTGGACCGGGGAGCTGTTTTTT. Protein product: CASSAGTGWTGELFF.

This chain uses TRBV10-3 with TRBJ1-3; D is unclear. There are 14 residues in the CDR3. The V end was cut by 3 bases, the J end by 1 base, with 7 bases between. Germline CDR1 reads ENHRY; CDR2 reads SYGVKD. As DNA, the CDR3 is TGTGCCATCAGTGAACAACAGTCTGGAAACACCATATATTTT. Translated: CAISEQQSGNTIYF.